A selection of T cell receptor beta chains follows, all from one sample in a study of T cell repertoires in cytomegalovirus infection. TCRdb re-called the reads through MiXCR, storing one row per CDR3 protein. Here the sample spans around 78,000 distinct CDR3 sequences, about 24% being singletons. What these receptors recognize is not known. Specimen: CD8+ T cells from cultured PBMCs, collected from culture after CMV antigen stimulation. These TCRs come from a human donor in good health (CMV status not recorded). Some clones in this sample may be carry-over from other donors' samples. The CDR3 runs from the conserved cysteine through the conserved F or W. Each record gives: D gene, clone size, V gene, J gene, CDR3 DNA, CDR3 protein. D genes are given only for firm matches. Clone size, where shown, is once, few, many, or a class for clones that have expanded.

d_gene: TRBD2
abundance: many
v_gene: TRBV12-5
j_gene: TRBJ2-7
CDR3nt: TGTGCTAGTGGTTCAGGACTAGACCTCTACGAGCAGTACTTC
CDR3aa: CASGSGLDLYEQYF

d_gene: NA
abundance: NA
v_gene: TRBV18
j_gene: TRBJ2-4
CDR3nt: TGTGCCAGCTCACCAGCCCCACAGGGCACGGTAGGGTACTTC
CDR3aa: CASSPAPQGTVGYF

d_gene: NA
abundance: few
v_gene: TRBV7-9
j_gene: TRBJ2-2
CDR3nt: TGTGCCAGCAGCTTAGCACCCCTGGCCGGGGAGCTGTTTTTT
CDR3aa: CASSLAPLAGELFF

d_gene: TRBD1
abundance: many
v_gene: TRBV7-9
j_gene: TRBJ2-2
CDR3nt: TGTGCCAGCAGCTTACCCACACAGACAGGGGCCGGGGAGCTGTTTTTT
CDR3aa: CASSLPTQTGAGELFF

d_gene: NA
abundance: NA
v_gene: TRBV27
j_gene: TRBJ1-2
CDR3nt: TGTGCCAGCAGTCCTAGCTTTATCTATGGCTACACCTTC
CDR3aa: CASSPSFIYGYTF

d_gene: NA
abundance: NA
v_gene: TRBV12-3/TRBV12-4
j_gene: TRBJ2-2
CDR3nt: TGTGCCAGCAGAAACCAGGGTAGGGGCCCGAACACCGGGGAGCTGTTTTTT
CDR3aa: CASRNQGRGPNTGELFF

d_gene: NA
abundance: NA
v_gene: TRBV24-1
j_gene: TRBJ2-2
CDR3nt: TGTGCCACCAGAGTGGGCACCGGGGAGCTGTTTTTT
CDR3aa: CATRVGTGELFF

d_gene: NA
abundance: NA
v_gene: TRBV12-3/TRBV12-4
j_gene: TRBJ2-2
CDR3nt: TGTGCCAGCATCTTTGGAGGCGGGTCATCGACCGGGGAGCTGTTTTTT
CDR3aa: CASIFGGGSSTGELFF

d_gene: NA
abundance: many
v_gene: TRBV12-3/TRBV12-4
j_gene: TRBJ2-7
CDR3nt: TGTGCCAGCAGTTCGGGGGACAGAACCTACGAGCAGTACTTC
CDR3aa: CASSSGDRTYEQYF

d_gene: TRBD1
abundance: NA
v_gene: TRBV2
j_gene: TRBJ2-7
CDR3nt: TGTGCCAGCAGGACGCTCGGACAGGGGGTCACCTACGAGCAGTACTTC
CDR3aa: CASRTLGQGVTYEQYF

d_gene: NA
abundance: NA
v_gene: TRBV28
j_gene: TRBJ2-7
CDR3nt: TGTGCCAGCAGTCCTCCGGGTGTGAGCGAGCAGTACTTC
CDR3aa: CASSPPGVSEQYF

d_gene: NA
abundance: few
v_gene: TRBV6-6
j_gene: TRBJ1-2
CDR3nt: TGTGCCAGCAGTTACTCGATTTGGCACCTGCGAAATAACTATGGCTACACCTTC
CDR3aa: CASSYSIWHLRNNYGYTF

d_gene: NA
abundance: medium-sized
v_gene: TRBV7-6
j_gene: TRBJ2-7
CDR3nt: TGTGCCAGCAGTCTAAGTGGGGGGAACGGCGAGCAGTACTTC
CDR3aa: CASSLSGGNGEQYF

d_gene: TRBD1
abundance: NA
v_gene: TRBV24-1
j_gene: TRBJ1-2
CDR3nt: TGTGCCACCAGTGACCCCGTCGCAGGGGGCGACTATGGCTACACCTTC
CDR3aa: CATSDPVAGGDYGYTF

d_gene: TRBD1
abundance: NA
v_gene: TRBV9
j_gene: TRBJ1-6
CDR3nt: TGTGCCAGCAGCGCCTTCGGACAGGCTAATTCACCCCTCCACTTT
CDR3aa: CASSAFGQANSPLHF

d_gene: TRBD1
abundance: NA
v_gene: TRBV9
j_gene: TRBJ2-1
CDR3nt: TGTGCCAGCAGCGAGGGACAGGGGGCCCAGTTCTTC
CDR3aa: CASSEGQGAQFF

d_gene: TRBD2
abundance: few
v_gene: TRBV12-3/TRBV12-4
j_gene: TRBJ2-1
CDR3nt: TGTGCCAGCAGTTTTCAGCGGGAAGGGATCTCTTACAATGAGCAGTTCTTC
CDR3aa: CASSFQREGISYNEQFF

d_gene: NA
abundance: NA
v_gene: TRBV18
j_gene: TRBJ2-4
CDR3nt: TGTGCCAGCTCACCACCGGAGCATCGAGACATTCAGTACTTC
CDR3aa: CASSPPEHRDIQYF

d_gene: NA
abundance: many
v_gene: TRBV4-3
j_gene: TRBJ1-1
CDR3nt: TGCGCCAGCAGCCGAGTCCAGGGTGAAGCTTTCTTT
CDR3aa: CASSRVQGEAFF

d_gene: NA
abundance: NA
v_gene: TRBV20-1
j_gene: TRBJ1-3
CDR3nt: TGCAGTGCTAGAGATCCACTGGACTCTGGAAACACCATATATTTT
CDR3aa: CSARDPLDSGNTIYF

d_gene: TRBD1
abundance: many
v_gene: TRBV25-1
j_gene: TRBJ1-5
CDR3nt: TGTGCCAGCAGCCCCGGACAGGGACTACTTCAGCCCCAGCATTTT
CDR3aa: CASSPGQGLLQPQHF

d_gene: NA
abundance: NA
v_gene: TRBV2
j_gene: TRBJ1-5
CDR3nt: TGTGCCAGCAGTGAAAATGGTTTGGGCCAGCCCCAGCATTTT
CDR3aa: CASSENGLGQPQHF

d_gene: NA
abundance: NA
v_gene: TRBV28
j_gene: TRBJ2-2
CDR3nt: TGTGCCACCCCCGGACAGGGAGGGACCGGGGAGCTGTTTTTT
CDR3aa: CATPGQGGTGELFF

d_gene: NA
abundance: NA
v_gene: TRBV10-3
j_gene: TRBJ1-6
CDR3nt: TGTGCCATCAGTGAGTCATGGGCCAACAATAATTCACCCCTCCACTTT
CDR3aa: CAISESWANNNSPLHF

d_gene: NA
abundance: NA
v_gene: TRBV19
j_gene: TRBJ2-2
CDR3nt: TGTGCCAGTAGTTCCTTTCGGGGGGCCCCTACCGGGGAGCTGTTTTTT
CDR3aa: CASSSFRGAPTGELFF

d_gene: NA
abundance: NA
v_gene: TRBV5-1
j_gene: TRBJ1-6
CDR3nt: TGCGCCAGCAGCTCGGACCTTAATTCACCCCTCCACTTT
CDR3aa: CASSSDLNSPLHF

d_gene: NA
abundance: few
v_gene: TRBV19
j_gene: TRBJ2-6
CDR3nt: TGTGCCACCTCTTTTAGGGGGGGCTTCTCTGGGGCCAACGTCCTGACTTTC
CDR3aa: CATSFRGGFSGANVLTF

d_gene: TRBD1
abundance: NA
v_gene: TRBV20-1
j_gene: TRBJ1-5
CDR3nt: TGCAGTGCTAGAGATCTGGGGGAGGGGGCTCAGCCCCAGCATTTT
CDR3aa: CSARDLGEGAQPQHF

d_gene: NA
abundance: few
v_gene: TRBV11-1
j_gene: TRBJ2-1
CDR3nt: TGTGCCAGCAGCTCATGGCAGGGCTCCTACAATGAGCAGTTCTTC
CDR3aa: CASSSWQGSYNEQFF

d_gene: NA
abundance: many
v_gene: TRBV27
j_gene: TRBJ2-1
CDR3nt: TGTGCCAGCAGTTTAGGAGGGGTCTACAATGAGCAGTTCTTC
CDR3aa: CASSLGGVYNEQFF

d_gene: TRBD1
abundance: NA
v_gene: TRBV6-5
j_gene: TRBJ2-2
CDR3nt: TGTGCCAGCAGCCTCCTCGGACAGGGTAACACCGGGGAGCTGTTTTTT
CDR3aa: CASSLLGQGNTGELFF

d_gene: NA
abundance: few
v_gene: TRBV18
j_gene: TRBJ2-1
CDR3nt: TGTGCCAGCTCACCACTCGGGAATGAGCAGTTCTTC
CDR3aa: CASSPLGNEQFF

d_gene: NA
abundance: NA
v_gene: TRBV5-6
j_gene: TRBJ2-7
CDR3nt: TGTGCCAGCAGCTATGATCTTGAGCAGTACTTC
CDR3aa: CASSYDLEQYF

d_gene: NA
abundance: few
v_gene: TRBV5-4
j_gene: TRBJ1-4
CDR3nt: TGTGCCAGCAGCCTCGGGGGGACGGGGGGAACTAATGAAAAACTGTTTTTT
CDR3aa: CASSLGGTGGTNEKLFF

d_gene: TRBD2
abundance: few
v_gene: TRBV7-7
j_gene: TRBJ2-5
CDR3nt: TGTGCCAGCAGCTTAGGGGCTAGCGGGGGAGGAGAGACCCAGTACTTC
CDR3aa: CASSLGASGGGETQYF

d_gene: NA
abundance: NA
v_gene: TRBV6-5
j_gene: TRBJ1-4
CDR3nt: TGTGCCAGCAGTTCCACGCCCAGGGACGGAGGGGGAAGACTGTTTTTT
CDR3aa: CASSSTPRDGGGRLFF

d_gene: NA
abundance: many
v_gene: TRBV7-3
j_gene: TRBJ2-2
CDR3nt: TGTGCCAGCAGCTTCGGGAACACCGGGGAGCTGTTTTTT
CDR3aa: CASSFGNTGELFF

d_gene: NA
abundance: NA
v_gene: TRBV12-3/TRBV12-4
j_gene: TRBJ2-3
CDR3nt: TGTGCCAGCTCTGTGGCCGGGACCCCAAGCACAGATACGCAGTATTTT
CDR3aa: CASSVAGTPSTDTQYF

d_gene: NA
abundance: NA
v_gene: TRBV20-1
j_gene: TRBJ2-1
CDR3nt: TGCAGTGCTATATGGTTTAGCGCGTTTTCCTACAATGAGCAGTTCTTC
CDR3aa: CSAIWFSAFSYNEQFF

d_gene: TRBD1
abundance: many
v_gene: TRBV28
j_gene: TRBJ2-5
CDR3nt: TGTGCCAGCAGCCCGGGACAGGGTTTCCCTCTCCAAGAGACCCAGTACTTC
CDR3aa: CASSPGQGFPLQETQYF